A selection of T cell receptor beta chains follows, all from one sample in a study of blood T cells in healthy people across ages. TCRdb itself ran the 5' RACE reads through MiXCR, one entry per CDR3 protein. The sample yields 650,000 to 1,000,000 distinct CDR3 sequences, around 36% seen once. Specimen: blood. The receptors were gathered from a young man in good health. Each CDR3 is given with its conserved first and last residue. The D gene is left open where the match is weak. Clone size is not always given. Where it is, it says once, few, many or a class for expanded clones.

d_call	v_call	cdr3_length	j_call	clone_size	cdr3_nt	cdr3_aa
-	TRBV5-1	15	TRBJ1-2	few	TGCGCCAGCAGCGGAGCTTCCCTGGGTCACGGGGGCTACACCTTC	CASSGASLGHGGYTF
TRBD1	TRBV10-3	14	TRBJ2-3	many	TGTGCCATCAGTCAGGGGACAGACACAGATACGCAGTATTTT	CAISQGTDTDTQYF
-	TRBV27	13	TRBJ2-1	few	TGTGCCAGCAGTGCCCAACACTACAATGAGCAGTTCTTC	CASSAQHYNEQFF
-	TRBV5-1	12	TRBJ2-1	few	TGCGCCAGCAGCTTGGGGCATTTAGAGCAGTTCTTC	CASSLGHLEQFF
TRBD1	TRBV6-5	16	TRBJ2-5	-	TGTGCCAGCAGCCAACCCCGGGACAGGGAGGATGAGACCCAGTACTTC	CASSQPRDREDETQYF
TRBD1	TRBV7-2	14	TRBJ1-2	few	TGTGCCAGCAGCGTGACAGGGTCTAACTATGGCTACACCTTC	CASSVTGSNYGYTF
-	TRBV7-9	17	TRBJ2-2	-	TGTGCCAGCAGCCCACGACAGGTTGGCGCGAACACCGGGGAGCTGTTTTTT	CASSPRQVGANTGELFF
TRBD2	TRBV27	15	TRBJ2-1	-	TGTGCCAGCAGTCCGCCAGCGGGGGGGCTTAATGAGCAGTTCTTC	CASSPPAGGLNEQFF
-	TRBV4-3	15	TRBJ1-4	-	TGCGCCAGCAGCCAAGATCTGGGGGCTAATGAAAAACTGTTTTTT	CASSQDLGANEKLFF
-	TRBV6-5	15	TRBJ2-2	-	TGTGCCAGCAGTTACGGACGGACGAACACCGGGGAGCTGTTTTTT	CASSYGRTNTGELFF
-	TRBV6-2/TRBV6-3	21	TRBJ2-3	-	TGTGCCAGCAGTTACTCGAAGAATATGTCGGGAGTTGGTGTTTCCGCAGATACGCAGTATTTT	CASSYSKNMSGVGVSADTQYF
-	TRBV12-3/TRBV12-4	16	TRBJ1-6	-	TGTGCCAGCGGAGGTCGGCACAGCTCCTATAATTCACCCCTCCACTTT	CASGGRHSSYNSPLHF
-	TRBV4-1	15	TRBJ2-1	many	TGCGCCAGCAGCCAAATGTTTCGGGACTACAATGAGCAGTTCTTC	CASSQMFRDYNEQFF
-	TRBV4-1	13	TRBJ1-1	-	TGCGCCAGCAGCCAAGATGGGCCCACTGAAGCTTTCTTT	CASSQDGPTEAFF
TRBD1	TRBV20-1	14	TRBJ1-2	-	TGCAGTGCTAGCCCGGGACAGGGATACTATGGCTACACCTTC	CSASPGQGYYGYTF
-	TRBV5-1	15	TRBJ1-6	-	TGCGCCAGCAGCTGGGGCCAGACATCTAATTCACCCCTCCACTTT	CASSWGQTSNSPLHF
-	TRBV6-2/TRBV6-3	14	TRBJ2-7	once	TGTGCCAGCAGTTACTCGACACGACCCTACGAGCAGTACTTC	CASSYSTRPYEQYF
-	TRBV12-3/TRBV12-4	13	TRBJ1-2	-	TGTGCCAGCAGACTCCGGGAGAGCTATGGCTACACCTTC	CASRLRESYGYTF
-	TRBV20-1	14	TRBJ2-3	-	TGCAGTGCTAGAGTGGCCCACAGCACAGATACGCAGTATTTT	CSARVAHSTDTQYF
-	TRBV5-1	14	TRBJ1-4	-	TGCGCCAGCAGCCTGCAGGGTGACCGGGAAAAACTGTTTTTT	CASSLQGDREKLFF
-	TRBV28	14	TRBJ1-1	-	TGTGCCAGCAGCGTAACAGGGTTGGAGACTGAAGCTTTCTTT	CASSVTGLETEAFF
-	TRBV5-1	16	TRBJ2-1	few	TGCGCCAGCAGCTTGGAACTGAGGTCCGCGGGCAATGAGCAGTTCTTC	CASSLELRSAGNEQFF
-	TRBV2	19	TRBJ2-1	-	TGTGCCAGCAGTGATCGTGGGGGGGCTGGCCGCCTCCTCTACAATGAGCAGTTCTTC	CASSDRGGAGRLLYNEQFF
TRBD1	TRBV6-2/TRBV6-3	15	TRBJ1-4	-	TGTGCCAGCAGCCCCAGGGGGCCGGCTAATGAAAAACTGTTTTTT	CASSPRGPANEKLFF
-	TRBV20-1	12	TRBJ2-3	few	TGCAGTGCTTCATTTCAAACAGATACGCAGTATTTT	CSASFQTDTQYF
TRBD1	TRBV5-1	15	TRBJ1-1	-	TGCGCCAGCAGCTTGGACAGGGGTCAGAACACTGAAGCTTTCTTT	CASSLDRGQNTEAFF
TRBD1	TRBV4-1	15	TRBJ2-7	once	TGCGCCAGCAGCGCTCCGGGACAGACCCCGGGTGCGCAGTACTTC	CASSAPGQTPGAQYF
TRBD1	TRBV5-6	15	TRBJ2-3	few	TGTGCCAGCAGCTGGAGGACAGGGGTGACAGATACGCAGTATTTT	CASSWRTGVTDTQYF
TRBD2	TRBV7-3	18	TRBJ2-1	few	TGTGCCAGCAGCTTAAATCAGGGAAGCGGGGGGATCTACAATGAGCAGTTCTTC	CASSLNQGSGGIYNEQFF
-	TRBV4-3	13	TRBJ1-2	few	TGCGCCAGCAGCCGGGAGGGGGGCTATGGCTACACCTTC	CASSREGGYGYTF
-	TRBV6-5	15	TRBJ1-4	-	TGTGCCAGCAGTCCGGAAACAGCAACTAATGAAAAACTGTTTTTT	CASSPETATNEKLFF
TRBD1	TRBV7-2	16	TRBJ2-3	many	TGTGCCAGCAGCTCAAGGACAGGGCAGGGCACAGATACGCAGTATTTT	CASSSRTGQGTDTQYF
-	TRBV20-1	12	TRBJ1-2	-	TGCAGTGCCCAGGGCTGGGTCGGAGGCTACACCTTC	CSAQGWVGGYTF
TRBD2	TRBV10-2	15	TRBJ2-2	-	TGCGCCAGCAGGGCCGGGAGGACGAACACCGGGGAGCTGTTTTTT	CASRAGRTNTGELFF
-	TRBV21-1	16	TRBJ1-5	few	TGTGCCAGCAGCAAAGGAACAGGGGCGGAGGGTCAGCCCCAGCATTTT	CASSKGTGAEGQPQHF
-	TRBV4-2	14	TRBJ2-5	-	TGTGCCAGCAGCCAAGATGCGGTAACGGGGACCCAGTACTTC	CASSQDAVTGTQYF
-	TRBV20-1	13	TRBJ1-1	-	TGCAGTGCTAGAGCGACCGCGAACACTGAAGCTTTCTTT	CSARATANTEAFF
TRBD2	TRBV4-3	16	TRBJ2-1	-	TGCGCCAGCAGCCAAGAGGGTCGGGGGGGTAGGGATGAGCAGTTCTTC	CASSQEGRGGRDEQFF
TRBD1	TRBV5-1	18	TRBJ1-1	-	TGCGCCAGCAGCTTGTTCGGCCAGGCCCTATCAGGGGGTACTGAAGCTTTCTTT	CASSLFGQALSGGTEAFF
TRBD1	TRBV7-9	15	TRBJ2-1	-	TGTGCCAGCAGCTTAGGGGGGACAGGGTTAAACGAGCAGTTCTTC	CASSLGGTGLNEQFF
TRBD1	TRBV18	16	TRBJ2-5	-	TGTGCCAGCTCACCACGGATCTTGGGACAGAAAGAGACCCAGTACTTC	CASSPRILGQKETQYF
-	TRBV7-8	14	TRBJ1-6	-	TGTGCCAGCAGCTTCGCTCCCAGGAATTCACCCCTCCACTTT	CASSFAPRNSPLHF
TRBD1	TRBV6-1	15	TRBJ2-7	once	TGTGCCAGCAGTCACACCTGGGACAGCTCCTACGAGCAGTACTTC	CASSHTWDSSYEQYF
-	TRBV20-1	15	TRBJ2-7	-	TGCAGTGCTAGAGATCCAACAGGGCCACTATACGAGCAGTACTTC	CSARDPTGPLYEQYF
-	TRBV6-5	14	TRBJ1-1	few	TGTGCCAGCAGTTCAGGGGAGATGCACACTGAAGCTTTCTTT	CASSSGEMHTEAFF
-	TRBV2	14	TRBJ2-7	-	TGTGCCACCAGAAGTGGTGGGTTAAAATACGAGCAGTACTTC	CATRSGGLKYEQYF
TRBD1	TRBV7-9	19	TRBJ2-1	-	TGTGCCAGCAGCTCGCACATGGACAGGGGGGATTGGGCCTACGATGAGCAGTTCTTC	CASSSHMDRGDWAYDEQFF
-	TRBV7-2	14	TRBJ2-3	few	TGTGCCAGCAGCCGATATCCAGGGGAGGATACGCAGTATTTT	CASSRYPGEDTQYF
-	TRBV4-3	15	TRBJ1-4	-	TGCGCCAGCAGCCAAGATGGGGACGCGGATGAAAAACTGTTTTTT	CASSQDGDADEKLFF
-	TRBV6-5	15	TRBJ2-2	few	TGTGCCAGCAGTCCCCCCTCGCGGGCCACCGGGGAGCTGTTTTTT	CASSPPSRATGELFF
-	TRBV13	11	TRBJ2-1	-	TGTGCCAGCAGCGTACGCCAGGAGCAGTTCTTC	CASSVRQEQFF
-	TRBV7-2	14	TRBJ2-7	once	TGTGCCAGCAGCCCCCCAGGGGTGAGGAATGAGCAGTACTTC	CASSPPGVRNEQYF
TRBD2	TRBV20-1	16	TRBJ2-1	-	TGCAGTGCTAGAGGCCCAACTAGCGGGGGGGCAAATGAGCAGTTCTTC	CSARGPTSGGANEQFF
TRBD1	TRBV24-1	13	TRBJ1-1	-	TGTGCCACCAGTGACACAGGGGGCCTTGAAGCTTTCTTT	CATSDTGGLEAFF
-	TRBV20-1	14	TRBJ1-6	many	TGCAGCGCCCGTGACGGCTCCTATAATTCACCCCTCCACTTT	CSARDGSYNSPLHF
-	TRBV12-3/TRBV12-4	14	TRBJ2-3	-	TGTGCCAGCGAGGCGGGATCCCTGACAGATACGCAGTATTTT	CASEAGSLTDTQYF
TRBD1	TRBV12-3/TRBV12-4	14	TRBJ2-3	-	TGTGCCAGCAGGGGACAGGGAAACGCAGATACGCAGTATTTT	CASRGQGNADTQYF
TRBD2	TRBV10-3	15	TRBJ2-3	-	TGTGCCATCAGGGGACTAGCGGATGGCACAGATACGCAGTATTTT	CAIRGLADGTDTQYF